This T cell receptor (beta chain) came from a study of T cells in Graves' hyperthyroidism and ophthalmopathy. Study-level points and caveats: Researchers found most expanded thyroid clonotypes above 0.001 in blood as well.

This clonotype showed up many times. Its specificity is unknown. Germline assignment: CDR1 SGHRS and CDR2 YFSETQ. Trimming stripped 2 bases from V and 6 bases from J, with 13 bases between. The CDR3 covers 14 residues. Researchers amplified the TCR beta CDR3 regions from RNA transcripts. The HTBI primer set served for first-round RT-PCR of the TCR CDR3. One entry per CDR3 protein results from TCRdb running MiXCR on the multiplex PCR reads. The sample lists around 400,000 distinct CDR3 sequences, about 13% occurring once. The sequencing input was blood. The V call is TRBV5-1, the J call TRBJ2-3; weak D call: TRBD1 (6 bases). The clonotype comes from a woman between 18 and 30 years old with Graves' hyperthyroidism. CDR3 sequence reads: CASSFPGRGDTQYF. The CDR3 nucleotides read TGCGCCAGCAGCTTTCCGGGAAGGGGGGATACGCAGTATTTT.